Listed below are T cell receptor beta chains from one sample, sequenced in a study of T cell changes during pregnancy in multiple sclerosis. Method: immunoSEQ multiplex PCR; TCRdb's copy keeps in-frame clones and lacks some. Here the sample spans 60,000 to 75,000 clones, 90% to 95% being singletons. The source material was peripheral blood, sampled before pregnancy. Receptor source: a female donor with multiple sclerosis, enrolled in a pregnancy study. Both conserved end residues are part of each CDR3. A D gene is named only where the DNA matches it firmly. The size field is filled for only some rows; it gives once, few, many or a size class.

j_call: TRBJ1-6; v_call: TRBV30; clone_size: .; d_call: .; cdr3_nt: TGTGCCTGGAGTGTAGGCTCGGAGACACCCCTCCACTTT; cdr3_aa: CAWSVGSETPLHF
j_call: TRBJ1-1; v_call: TRBV7-2; clone_size: .; d_call: .; cdr3_nt: TGTGCCAGCAGCGTAAAGGCCGGGGGGGGGTCAGAAGCTTTCTTT; cdr3_aa: CASSVKAGGGSEAFF
j_call: TRBJ2-3; v_call: TRBV9; clone_size: .; d_call: TRBD2; cdr3_nt: TGTGCCAGCAGCGCCCCCGGGACTAGCCCCGATACGCAGTATTTT; cdr3_aa: CASSAPGTSPDTQYF
j_call: TRBJ1-2; v_call: TRBV5-4; clone_size: .; d_call: TRBD1; cdr3_nt: TGTGCCAGCAGCCCCATGACAGGGGACTATGGCTACACCTTC; cdr3_aa: CASSPMTGDYGYTF
j_call: TRBJ2-1; v_call: TRBV15; clone_size: .; d_call: TRBD1; cdr3_nt: TGTGCCACCAGCAGAGATCGAGGGACAGGCAAACACAATGAGCAGTTCTTC; cdr3_aa: CATSRDRGTGKHNEQFF
j_call: TRBJ1-5; v_call: TRBV5-6; clone_size: .; d_call: TRBD1; cdr3_nt: TGTGCCAGCAGTTACCGGGACAGTTACAATCAGCCCCAGCATTTT; cdr3_aa: CASSYRDSYNQPQHF
j_call: TRBJ2-3; v_call: TRBV5-5; clone_size: .; d_call: TRBD2; cdr3_nt: TGTGCCAGCAGCTCGCCACTAGCGGGGGGCACAGATACGCAGTATTTT; cdr3_aa: CASSSPLAGGTDTQYF
j_call: TRBJ2-5; v_call: TRBV12-5; clone_size: .; d_call: TRBD2; cdr3_nt: TGTGCTAGTCACACGGGACTAGCCACGGAGACCCAGTACTTC; cdr3_aa: CASHTGLATETQYF
j_call: TRBJ2-7; v_call: TRBV11-1; clone_size: .; d_call: .; cdr3_nt: TGTGCCAGCAGCTTAGCCCGGGGCGAGCAGTACTTC; cdr3_aa: CASSLARGEQYF
j_call: TRBJ1-1; v_call: TRBV19; clone_size: .; d_call: .; cdr3_nt: TGTGCCAGTAGTTCCCGGGGACTCCCTTTGAACACTGAAGCTTTCTTT; cdr3_aa: CASSSRGLPLNTEAFF
j_call: TRBJ1-5; v_call: TRBV5-5; clone_size: once; d_call: TRBD1; cdr3_nt: TGTGCCAGCAGCGTCGGGACAGGGGGCAATCAGCCCCAGCATTTT; cdr3_aa: CASSVGTGGNQPQHF
j_call: TRBJ2-7; v_call: TRBV6-5; clone_size: .; d_call: .; cdr3_nt: TGTGCCAGCAGTTCCGACTTTGGGGAGCAGTACTTC; cdr3_aa: CASSSDFGEQYF
j_call: TRBJ2-1; v_call: TRBV19; clone_size: .; d_call: .; cdr3_nt: TGTGCCAGTAGTTTCGGGGTAACTGAGCAGTTCTTC; cdr3_aa: CASSFGVTEQFF
j_call: TRBJ2-7; v_call: TRBV7-6; clone_size: .; d_call: TRBD2; cdr3_nt: TGTGCCAGCAGCCTAGACAGCGGGAGTTACGAGCAGTACTTC; cdr3_aa: CASSLDSGSYEQYF
j_call: TRBJ1-1; v_call: TRBV5-1; clone_size: .; d_call: .; cdr3_nt: TGCGCCAGCCGGTGTACCCCTTACACTGAAGCTTTCTTT; cdr3_aa: CASRCTPYTEAFF
j_call: TRBJ2-3; v_call: TRBV7-2; clone_size: .; d_call: .; cdr3_nt: TGTGCCAGCAGCTTAGGGCGGAACACAGATACGCAGTATTTT; cdr3_aa: CASSLGRNTDTQYF
j_call: TRBJ2-6; v_call: TRBV25-1; clone_size: .; d_call: TRBD1; cdr3_nt: TGTGCCAGCAGTAGGGATGGGACAGATGCCAACGTCCTGACTTTC; cdr3_aa: CASSRDGTDANVLTF
j_call: TRBJ2-2; v_call: TRBV29-1; clone_size: .; d_call: TRBD1; cdr3_nt: TGCAGCGTAGGACAGGGGGTGGCCGGGGAGCTGTTTTTT; cdr3_aa: CSVGQGVAGELFF
j_call: TRBJ1-5; v_call: TRBV27; clone_size: .; d_call: .; cdr3_nt: TGTGCCAGCAGGAGCGGGGGGGCGGTTCAGCCCCAGCATTTT; cdr3_aa: CASRSGGAVQPQHF
j_call: TRBJ1-3; v_call: TRBV10-3; clone_size: .; d_call: TRBD1; cdr3_nt: TGTGCCATCAGTTTGACAGGGGTCTCTGGAAACACCATATATTTT; cdr3_aa: CAISLTGVSGNTIYF
j_call: TRBJ1-1; v_call: TRBV4-1; clone_size: .; d_call: TRBD1; cdr3_nt: TGCGCCAGCAGCAATACAGGGACAGGGGTTACTGAAGCTTTCTTT; cdr3_aa: CASSNTGTGVTEAFF
j_call: TRBJ2-3; v_call: TRBV9; clone_size: once; d_call: TRBD1; cdr3_nt: TGTGCCAGCAGCGTTCGACAGGGGTCTAGCACAGATACGCAGTATTTT; cdr3_aa: CASSVRQGSSTDTQYF
j_call: TRBJ2-1; v_call: TRBV5-4; clone_size: .; d_call: TRBD2; cdr3_nt: TGTGCCAGCAGCTTAACTAGCGGGGGGGCACATGAGCAGTTCTTC; cdr3_aa: CASSLTSGGAHEQFF
j_call: TRBJ2-3; v_call: TRBV7-9; clone_size: .; d_call: TRBD1; cdr3_nt: TGTGCCAGCAGTCTTGGGACAGGGCAGACAGATACGCAGTATTTT; cdr3_aa: CASSLGTGQTDTQYF
j_call: TRBJ2-3; v_call: TRBV4-3; clone_size: .; d_call: TRBD2; cdr3_nt: TGCGCCAGCAGCCAAGACTACGGACTAGCGACAGATACGCAGTATTTT; cdr3_aa: CASSQDYGLATDTQYF
j_call: TRBJ2-1; v_call: TRBV5-1; clone_size: few; d_call: .; cdr3_nt: TGCGCCAGCAGCTTGGTTGTCGGCAATGAGCAGTTCTTC; cdr3_aa: CASSLVVGNEQFF
j_call: TRBJ2-7; v_call: TRBV30; clone_size: .; d_call: .; cdr3_nt: TGTGCCTGGAGTGTAAGCGGAGGACCCTACGAGCAGTACTTC; cdr3_aa: CAWSVSGGPYEQYF
j_call: TRBJ1-2; v_call: TRBV19; clone_size: .; d_call: TRBD1; cdr3_nt: TGTGCCAGTATCGCCTGGGACAGGGTGGATTATGGCTACACCTTC; cdr3_aa: CASIAWDRVDYGYTF
j_call: TRBJ2-5; v_call: TRBV19; clone_size: .; d_call: TRBD1; cdr3_nt: TGTGCCAGTACCGACAGGGGGTTCCAAGAGACCCAGTACTTC; cdr3_aa: CASTDRGFQETQYF
j_call: TRBJ2-5; v_call: TRBV5-1; clone_size: .; d_call: TRBD1; cdr3_nt: TGCGCCACCTCAACAGGGGATGAAGAGACCCAGTACTTC; cdr3_aa: CATSTGDEETQYF
j_call: TRBJ1-5; v_call: TRBV6-6; clone_size: .; d_call: .; cdr3_nt: TGTGCCAGCAGTTACTCTCAGGTCCCCCAGCATTTT; cdr3_aa: CASSYSQVPQHF
j_call: TRBJ1-4; v_call: TRBV19; clone_size: .; d_call: .; cdr3_nt: TGTGCCAGTAGCGATCCGGGATCAACTAATGAAAAACTGTTTTTT; cdr3_aa: CASSDPGSTNEKLFF
j_call: TRBJ1-1; v_call: TRBV4-2; clone_size: .; d_call: TRBD1; cdr3_nt: TGTGCCAGCAGCCAAGAAAGAGTAAGGGACAGGGGGAACACTGAAGCTTTCTTT; cdr3_aa: CASSQERVRDRGNTEAFF
j_call: TRBJ1-2; v_call: TRBV12-5; clone_size: .; d_call: .; cdr3_nt: TGTGCTAGTGGTTCCCCCGGGGGGTACTATGGCTACACCTTC; cdr3_aa: CASGSPGGYYGYTF
j_call: TRBJ1-1; v_call: TRBV5-1; clone_size: .; d_call: .; cdr3_nt: TGCGCCAGCAGCGCGGGCTGGAACACTGAAGCTTTCTTT; cdr3_aa: CASSAGWNTEAFF
j_call: TRBJ2-1; v_call: TRBV5-6; clone_size: once; d_call: TRBD2; cdr3_nt: TGTGCCAGCAGCTTGTCTGGGGGAGGGTACAATGAGCAGTTCTTC; cdr3_aa: CASSLSGGGYNEQFF
j_call: TRBJ2-1; v_call: TRBV11-2; clone_size: .; d_call: .; cdr3_nt: TGTGCCAGCAGCTTAGGGGCTGAGCAGTTCTTC; cdr3_aa: CASSLGAEQFF
j_call: TRBJ1-5; v_call: TRBV5-6; clone_size: .; d_call: TRBD1; cdr3_nt: TGTGCCAGCAGCTTGTCGTGGACAGGGGTCAATCAGCCCCAGCATTTT; cdr3_aa: CASSLSWTGVNQPQHF
j_call: TRBJ1-5; v_call: TRBV7-2; clone_size: .; d_call: TRBD1; cdr3_nt: TGTGCCAGCAGCCGGGACAGGGGGAACAATCAGCCCCAGCATTTT; cdr3_aa: CASSRDRGNNQPQHF
j_call: TRBJ2-7; v_call: TRBV16; clone_size: .; d_call: TRBD1; cdr3_nt: TGTGCCAGCAGCCCCGGGACAGTCCCCTACGAGCAGTACTTC; cdr3_aa: CASSPGTVPYEQYF
j_call: TRBJ2-7; v_call: TRBV4-1; clone_size: .; d_call: TRBD1; cdr3_nt: TGCGCCAGCAGCCTAGGGTCCGTTGTGACCCGGGACAGGGCTTACGAGCAGTACTTC; cdr3_aa: CASSLGSVVTRDRAYEQYF
j_call: TRBJ1-1; v_call: TRBV5-1; clone_size: .; d_call: .; cdr3_nt: TGCGCCAGCAGCTTGGCGGGGAGCACTGAAGCTTTCTTT; cdr3_aa: CASSLAGSTEAFF
j_call: TRBJ2-5; v_call: TRBV6-6; clone_size: .; d_call: TRBD2; cdr3_nt: TGTGCCAGCAGTGGACTAGCGGGGGGCCAAGAGACCCAGTACTTC; cdr3_aa: CASSGLAGGQETQYF
j_call: TRBJ2-3; v_call: TRBV7-2; clone_size: .; d_call: TRBD2; cdr3_nt: TGTGCCAGCAGCTTACTAGCGGTTAGCACAGATACGCAGTATTTT; cdr3_aa: CASSLLAVSTDTQYF
j_call: TRBJ2-3; v_call: TRBV5-4; clone_size: .; d_call: TRBD1; cdr3_nt: TGTGCCAGCAGCTTGAAGGGGGCGCATACGCAGTATTTT; cdr3_aa: CASSLKGAHTQYF
j_call: TRBJ2-5; v_call: TRBV27; clone_size: .; d_call: .; cdr3_nt: TGTGCCAGCAGTCCCACGGGAGCGGTCGGTTCAGAGACCCAGTACTTC; cdr3_aa: CASSPTGAVGSETQYF
j_call: TRBJ1-2; v_call: TRBV27; clone_size: once; d_call: .; cdr3_nt: TGTGCCAGCAGTCCCGGACAGTTCTATGGCTACACCTTC; cdr3_aa: CASSPGQFYGYTF
j_call: TRBJ2-5; v_call: TRBV13; clone_size: .; d_call: .; cdr3_nt: TGTGCCAGCAGCTTAGGACAGGCCCTCTCCCCACAAGAGACCCAGTACTTC; cdr3_aa: CASSLGQALSPQETQYF
j_call: TRBJ1-1; v_call: TRBV7-3; clone_size: .; d_call: .; cdr3_nt: TGTGCCAGCAGCTCACACAGGATGAACACTGAAGCTTTCTTT; cdr3_aa: CASSSHRMNTEAFF
j_call: TRBJ2-7; v_call: TRBV18; clone_size: .; d_call: .; cdr3_nt: TGTGCCAGCTCCACTGAGGGCTACGAGCAGTACTTC; cdr3_aa: CASSTEGYEQYF
j_call: TRBJ2-5; v_call: TRBV4-2; clone_size: .; d_call: TRBD2; cdr3_nt: TGTGCCAGCAGCCGTACATTAGCGGGGGGCGAGACCCAGTACTTC; cdr3_aa: CASSRTLAGGETQYF
j_call: TRBJ2-7; v_call: TRBV7-8; clone_size: .; d_call: .; cdr3_nt: TGTGCCAGCAGCTTTAGCTACGAGCAGTACTTC; cdr3_aa: CASSFSYEQYF
j_call: TRBJ2-1; v_call: TRBV30; clone_size: .; d_call: .; cdr3_nt: TGTGCCTGTGCCTTAGGGGTCAATGAGCAGTTCTTC; cdr3_aa: CACALGVNEQFF